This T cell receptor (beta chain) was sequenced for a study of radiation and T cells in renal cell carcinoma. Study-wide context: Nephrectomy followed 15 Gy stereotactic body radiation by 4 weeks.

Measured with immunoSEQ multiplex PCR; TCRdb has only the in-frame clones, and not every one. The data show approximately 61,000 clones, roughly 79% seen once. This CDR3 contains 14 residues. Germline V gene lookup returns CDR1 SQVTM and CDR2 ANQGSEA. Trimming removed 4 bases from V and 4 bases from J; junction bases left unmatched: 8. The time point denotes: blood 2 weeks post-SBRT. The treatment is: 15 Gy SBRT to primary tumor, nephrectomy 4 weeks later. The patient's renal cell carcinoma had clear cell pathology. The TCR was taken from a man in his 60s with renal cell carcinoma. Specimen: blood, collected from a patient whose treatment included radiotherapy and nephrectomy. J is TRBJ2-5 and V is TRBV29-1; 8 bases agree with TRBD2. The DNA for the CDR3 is TGCAGCGTTGCGGGCGGACTAGCATCAGAGACCCAGTACTTC. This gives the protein CSVAGGLASETQYF.